The 24 T cell receptor beta chains reported below all come from one sample, sequenced in a study of monozygotic twins with inflammatory bowel disease. TCRdb reanalyzed the 5' RACE reads, giving one entry per CDR3 protein sequence and no DNA. Its table records approximately 330,000 distinct CDR3 sequences. The sequenced sample was blood. The receptor source for this set is a human donor with ulcerative colitis or Crohn's disease, or a healthy co-twin of an affected twin (not recorded which).

The V gene is TRBV24-1, the J gene TRBJ1-5; checking the TCRdb D call of TRBD1 is not possible without DNA. This CDR3 has 16 amino acids. Looked up from germline, CDR1 is KGHDR and CDR2 is SFDVKD. This chain's CDR3 is CATSDSGTGGNQPQHF.

This chain uses TRBV2 with TRBJ2-1. Germline CDR1 SNHLY, CDR2 FYNNEI. The CDR3 has 12 residues. This chain's CDR3 is CDSSDISDEQFF.

CDR3: CSAHRFSDTEAFF. The chain employs TRBV20-1 and TRBJ1-1. Germline-derived CDR1 and CDR2 are DFQATT and SNEGSKA (reference sequence). The CDR3 has 13 amino acids.

This chain links TRBV5-6 with TRBJ2-1; TCRdb proposes TRBD2, but this gene call is untestable without DNA. Germline V gene data show CDR1 as SGHDT and CDR2 as YYEEEE. The CDR3 has 15 residues. CDR3 sequence reads: CASSGTGLAVNEQFF.

The chain's CDR3 is CASSLMGLDNSPLHF. The V and J genes are TRBV5-1 and TRBJ1-6. This CDR3 region has 15 residues. CDR1 is SGHRS, CDR2 YFSETQ, per germline.

The chain carries TRBV7-2 and TRBJ1-3; TCRdb gives TRBD1 as the D gene, but with no DNA this cannot be confirmed. Germline-derived CDR1 and CDR2 are SGHTA and FQGNSA. This CDR3 comprises 16 residues. The CDR3 protein is CASKSGTGISGNTIYF.

The chain uses TRBV12-3 or TRBV12-4 and TRBJ1-2; TCRdb outputs TRBD1, but without DNA this stays unchecked. The CDR3 is made up of 15 amino acids. The CDR3 region is CASRPTAPVLYGYTF.

The rearrangement links TRBV18 to TRBJ2-3; the D call of TRBD2 rests on TCRdb alone, since no DNA is present to check it. CDR1 and CDR2 (germline): KGHSH, LQKENI. The CDR3 consists of 16 residues. CDR3 residues: CASSRNSGGAGDTQYF.

V and J are TRBV5-1 and TRBJ2-1. The CDR3 has 13 residues. Germline assignment: CDR1 SGHRS and CDR2 YFSETQ. The CDR3 loop reads CASSLGWDNEQFF.

The chain joins TRBV12-3 or TRBV12-4 to TRBJ2-7; as DNA is missing, the TRBD1 call by TCRdb cannot be tested. The CDR3 is 15 residues long. CDR3 amino acids: CASSRGVAFSYEQYF.

The chain uses TRBV7-2 and TRBJ2-7; TCRdb picks TRBD1, but there is no DNA to check that call. The germline CDR1 and CDR2 sequences are SGHTA and FQGNSA. The CDR3 runs to 16 residues. CDR3 amino acids: CASSLRVGQGRYEQYF.

The chain has TRBV6-5 and TRBJ1-2; the TRBD1 assignment by TCRdb is unverifiable without DNA. Germline assignment: CDR1 MNHEY and CDR2 SVGAGI. This CDR3 region has 13 residues. CDR3 in amino acids: CASTRGSPSGYTF.

The rearrangement links TRBV18 to TRBJ2-1; TCRdb picks TRBD1, but there is no DNA to check that call. Germline-derived CDR1 and CDR2 are KGHSH and LQKENI. CDR3 size: 17 residues. CDR3 amino acids: CASSPSPRGEGNNEQFF. The full variable domain, with the rest looked up from reference TRBV18 and TRBJ2-1, is NAGVMQNPRHLVRRRGQEARLRCSPMKGHSHVYWYRQLPEEGLKFMVYLQKENIIDESGMPKERFSAEFPKEGPSILRIQQVVRGDSAAYFCASSPSPRGEGNNEQFFGPGTRLTVL.

The CDR3 is CASSPTWTENQPQHF. The chain has TRBV4-1 and TRBJ1-5. The CDR3 totals 15 residues. In germline, CDR1 is MGHRA, CDR2 YSYEKL.

The chain uses TRBV7-6 and TRBJ2-1; TCRdb names TRBD2, which stays unverified in the absence of DNA. Germline V lookup: CDR1 SGHVS, CDR2 FNYEAQ. The CDR3 loop spans 15 amino acids. The CDR3 protein is CASSLQRAIFNEQFF.

This rearrangement joins TRBV20-1 to TRBJ2-5; there is no DNA to check the TCRdb D call of TRBD2. The CDR3 sequence is 12 residues long. CDR1 DFQATT and CDR2 SNEGSKA come from the germline V gene (reference sequence). The CDR3: CSEDGVEATQYF.

The chain recombines TRBV20-1 with TRBJ2-1; TCRdb selects TRBD1, and the lack of DNA leaves this call unchecked. The CDR3 runs 15 residues. The germline V gene has CDR1 DFQATT and CDR2 SNEGSKA (reference sequence). The CDR3 here is CSAGSVRGKYNEQFF.

The chain's CDR3 is CACALARNTGELFF. The chain joins TRBV30 to TRBJ2-2; there is no DNA to check the TCRdb D call of TRBD2. The CDR3 extends over 14 amino acids. CDR1 is GTSNPN and CDR2 is SVGIG in the germline V gene (reference sequence).

The gene calls are TRBV9 and TRBJ2-1; the TCRdb D gene call, TRBD2, has no DNA to confirm it. Germline CDR1 reads SGDLS; CDR2 reads YYNGEE. The CDR3 has 16 amino acids. This chain's CDR3 is CASSVARTSRVNEQFF.

This chain uses TRBV28 with TRBJ2-7; TCRdb lists TRBD1, though no DNA is available to test this call. CDR3 size: 13 residues. Per the germline V gene, CDR1 is MDHEN and CDR2 is SYDVKM. The CDR3 reads CASTPGHVDEQYF.

This sequence joins TRBV6-6 and TRBJ2-7; TCRdb returns TRBD1, unconfirmable since there is no DNA. This CDR3 has 14 residues. CDR1 and CDR2 from the germline V gene are MNHNY and SVGAGI (reference sequence). CDR3 in amino acids: CASSLPTGTHEQYF.

The chain employs TRBV6-5 and TRBJ1-1; no DNA is available, so the TRBD1 call from TCRdb remains unchecked. The CDR3 contains 16 residues. Germline V gene sequence: CDR1 MNHEY, CDR2 SVGAGI. CDR3 in amino acids: CASSSGARGENTEAFF.

V is TRBV12-3 or TRBV12-4 and J is TRBJ1-2. The CDR3 totals 11 residues. This CDR3 is CASSVGNGYTF.

The rearrangement joins TRBV24-1 to TRBJ2-1. CDR3 length equals 12 residues. Germline V gene data show CDR1 as KGHDR and CDR2 as SFDVKD. CDR3 loop: CATSVELGEQFF.